This T cell receptor (beta chain) was sequenced during a study of blood T cell repertoires in COVID-19. Study-wide background: The origin of the acute and convalescent COVID-19 samples was the United States, Italy and Spain. In each case, the material was cDNA or gDNA derived from T cells, B-cell-depleted T cells, or PBMCs.

Source study methods: Estimation of nucleated cell counts was performed using reference gene primer amplification. Method: immunoSEQ multiplex PCR; TCRdb's copy keeps in-frame clones and lacks some. The DNA gave D and trimming, while V, J and clone size come from that table. Of 300,000 to 350,000 clones listed, about nine tenths are singletons. Trimming left V 2 bases short and J 5 bases short, with 18 bases between. Germline CDR1 reads MNHNS; CDR2 reads SASEGT. This CDR3 has 16 amino acids. Material for sequencing was peripheral blood. This clonotype was sampled from a man aged 18 to 30 with active or convalescent COVID-19. V gene TRBV6-1 combines with J gene TRBJ1-1; D gene uncertain. In nucleotides, the CDR3 is TGTGCCAGCAGTGAATTTGGGTCAGGTGTGTTTACTGAAGCTTTCTTT. Translated, it gives CASSEFGSGVFTEAFF.